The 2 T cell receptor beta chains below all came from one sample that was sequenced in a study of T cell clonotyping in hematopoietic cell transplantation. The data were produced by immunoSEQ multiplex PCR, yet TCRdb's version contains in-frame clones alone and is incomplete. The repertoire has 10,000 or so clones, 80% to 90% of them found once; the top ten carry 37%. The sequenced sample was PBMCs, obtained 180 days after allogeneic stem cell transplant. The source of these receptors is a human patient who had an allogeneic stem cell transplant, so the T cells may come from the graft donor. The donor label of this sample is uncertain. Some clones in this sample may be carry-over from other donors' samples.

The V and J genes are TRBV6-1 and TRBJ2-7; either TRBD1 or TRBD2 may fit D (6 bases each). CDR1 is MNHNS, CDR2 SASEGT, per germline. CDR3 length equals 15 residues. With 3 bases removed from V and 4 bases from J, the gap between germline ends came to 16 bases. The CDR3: CASSDQGTPPYEQYF. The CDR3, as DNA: TGTGCCAGCAGTGATCAGGGGACTCCCCCTTACGAGCAGTACTTC.

CDR3 loop: CASRGDRGYNEQFF. Written as DNA, the CDR3 is TGTGCCAGCAGGGGGGACAGGGGCTACAATGAGCAGTTCTTC. The chain carries TRBV28 and TRBJ2-1; 10 positions match TRBD1. This CDR3 is built from 14 residues. Trimming at V came to 6 bases and at J to 3 bases, leaving 2 bases not matched to a gene. CDR1 and CDR2 (germline): MDHEN, SYDVKM.